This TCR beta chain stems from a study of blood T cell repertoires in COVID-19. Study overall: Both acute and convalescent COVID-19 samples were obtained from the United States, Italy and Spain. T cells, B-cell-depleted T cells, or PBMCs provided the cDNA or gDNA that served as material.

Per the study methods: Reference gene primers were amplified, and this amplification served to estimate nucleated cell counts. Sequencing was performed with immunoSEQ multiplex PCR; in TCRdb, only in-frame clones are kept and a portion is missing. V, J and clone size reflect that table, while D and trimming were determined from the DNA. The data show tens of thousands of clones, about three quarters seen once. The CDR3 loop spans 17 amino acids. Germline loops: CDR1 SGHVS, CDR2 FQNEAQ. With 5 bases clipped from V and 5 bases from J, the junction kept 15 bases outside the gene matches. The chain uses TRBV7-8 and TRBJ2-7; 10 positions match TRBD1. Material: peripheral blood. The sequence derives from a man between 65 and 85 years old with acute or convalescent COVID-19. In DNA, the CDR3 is TGTGCCAGCAGCCCGATAGCGCCGGGACAGGGGCTTCACGAGCAGTACTTC. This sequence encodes CASSPIAPGQGLHEQYF.